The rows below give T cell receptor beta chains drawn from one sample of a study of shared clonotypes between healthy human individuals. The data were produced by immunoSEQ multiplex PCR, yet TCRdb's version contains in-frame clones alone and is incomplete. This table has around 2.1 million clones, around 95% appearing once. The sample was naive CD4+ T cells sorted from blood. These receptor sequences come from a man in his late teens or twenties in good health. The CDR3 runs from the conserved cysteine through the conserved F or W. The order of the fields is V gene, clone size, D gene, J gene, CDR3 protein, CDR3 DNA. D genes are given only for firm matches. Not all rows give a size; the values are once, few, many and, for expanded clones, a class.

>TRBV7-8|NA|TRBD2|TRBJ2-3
CASSPLPSGITDTQYF
TGTGCCAGCAGCCCCTTGCCTAGCGGTATCACAGATACGCAGTATTTT
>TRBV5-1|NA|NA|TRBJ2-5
CASSLTGITETQYF
TGCGCCAGCAGCTTGACAGGGATCACAGAGACCCAGTACTTC
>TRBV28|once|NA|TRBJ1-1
CASSPGRGNTEAFF
TGTGCCAGCAGTCCGGGGAGGGGGAACACTGAAGCTTTCTTT
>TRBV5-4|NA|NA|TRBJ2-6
CASSSGTEDSGANVLTF
TGTGCCAGCAGCTCCGGGACGGAGGACTCTGGGGCCAACGTCCTGACTTTC
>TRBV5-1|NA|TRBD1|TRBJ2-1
CASSEGQGAYNEQFF
TGCGCCAGCAGTGAAGGACAGGGGGCTTACAATGAGCAGTTCTTC
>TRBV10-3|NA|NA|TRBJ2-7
CAISESKPSDSYEQYF
TGTGCCATCAGTGAGTCGAAACCTAGCGATTCCTACGAGCAGTACTTC
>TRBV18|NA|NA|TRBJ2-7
CASSPWATAGYEQYF
TGTGCCAGCTCACCATGGGCGACGGCGGGCTACGAGCAGTACTTC
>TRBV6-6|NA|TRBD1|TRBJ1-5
CASRGADRDFQPQHF
TGTGCCAGCAGGGGGGCGGACAGGGATTTTCAGCCCCAGCATTTT
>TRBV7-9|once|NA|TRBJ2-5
CASSLGRGIAETQYF
TGTGCCAGCAGCTTGGGGCGAGGGATCGCAGAGACCCAGTACTTC
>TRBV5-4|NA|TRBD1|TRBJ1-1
CASSSSPDRVNTEAFF
TGTGCCAGCAGCTCGTCACCGGACAGGGTGAACACTGAAGCTTTCTTT
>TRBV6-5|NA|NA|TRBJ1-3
CASKDSFSGNTIYF
TGTGCCAGCAAAGACAGCTTCTCTGGAAACACCATATATTTT
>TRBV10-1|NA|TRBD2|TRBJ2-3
CASSEMGAGEDTQYF
TGCGCCAGCAGTGAGATGGGAGCGGGAGAGGATACGCAGTATTTT
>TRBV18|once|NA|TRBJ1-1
CASSQRGTEAFF
TGTGCCAGCTCACAAAGGGGGACTGAAGCTTTCTTT
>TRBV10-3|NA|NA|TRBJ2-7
CAISAWGRHSSYEQYF
TGTGCCATCAGTGCGTGGGGACGCCACAGCTCCTACGAGCAGTACTTC
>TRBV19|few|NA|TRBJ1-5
CASSTLDSTQPQHF
TGTGCCAGTAGTACCCTGGACAGTACTCAGCCCCAGCATTTT
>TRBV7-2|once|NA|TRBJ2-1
CASSLGLQREQFF
TGTGCCAGCAGCTTAGGGCTCCAACGGGAGCAGTTCTTC
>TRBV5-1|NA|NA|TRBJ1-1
CASSLQNTEAFF
TGCGCCAGCAGCTTGCAGAACACTGAAGCTTTCTTT
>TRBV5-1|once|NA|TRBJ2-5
CASSLFIGGAPEVTQYF
TGCGCCAGCAGCTTGTTTATTGGGGGCGCCCCTGAAGTGACCCAGTACTTC
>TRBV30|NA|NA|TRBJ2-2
CAWGNGYTGELFF
TGTGCCTGGGGAAACGGGTACACCGGGGAGCTGTTTTTT
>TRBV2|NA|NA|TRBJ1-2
CASSAFLVDGYTF
TGTGCCAGCAGCGCCTTCTTAGTGGATGGCTACACCTTC
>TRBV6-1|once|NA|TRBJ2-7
CASSEAEDRLYEQYF
TGTGCCAGCAGTGAAGCGGAGGACAGATTATACGAGCAGTACTTC
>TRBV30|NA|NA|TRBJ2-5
CAWRAWSTETQYF
TGTGCCTGGAGGGCCTGGTCCACGGAGACCCAGTACTTC
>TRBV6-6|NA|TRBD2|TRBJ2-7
CASSRGLATEQYF
TGTGCCAGCAGTCGCGGACTAGCGACCGAGCAGTACTTC
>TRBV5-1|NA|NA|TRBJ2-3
CASRPGSSTSTDTQYF
TGCGCCAGCAGACCCGGATCATCAACTAGCACAGATACGCAGTATTTT
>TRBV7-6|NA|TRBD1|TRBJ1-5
CASSPTGGNQPQHF
TGTGCCAGCAGCCCGACAGGGGGGAATCAGCCCCAGCATTTT
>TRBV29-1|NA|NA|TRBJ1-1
CSVEEAPLEYTEAFF
TGCAGCGTTGAAGAGGCCCCGTTGGAATACACTGAAGCTTTCTTT
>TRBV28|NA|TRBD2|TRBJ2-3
CASSPGTSGGARDTQYF
TGTGCCAGCAGTCCAGGGACTAGCGGGGGGGCCCGCGATACGCAGTATTTT
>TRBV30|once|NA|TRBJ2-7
CAWRESSYEQYF
TGTGCCTGGAGGGAATCCTCCTACGAGCAGTACTTC
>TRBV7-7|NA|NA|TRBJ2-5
CASSFGFQETQYF
TGTGCTAGCAGCTTCGGGTTCCAAGAGACCCAGTACTTC
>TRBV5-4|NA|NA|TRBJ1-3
CASSLQGSTGNTIYF
TGTGCCAGCAGCTTGCAGGGTTCGACTGGAAACACCATATATTTT
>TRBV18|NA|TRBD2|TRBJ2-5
CASSSAGLASETQYF
TGTGCCAGCTCATCAGCGGGACTAGCGTCCGAGACCCAGTACTTC
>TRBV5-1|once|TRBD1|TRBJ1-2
CASRLSGTGVLYGYTF
TGCGCCAGCAGACTCTCCGGGACAGGGGTTTTATATGGCTACACCTTC
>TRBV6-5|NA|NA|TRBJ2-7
CASSYTGSYEQYF
TGTGCCAGCAGTTATACTGGCTCCTACGAGCAGTACTTC
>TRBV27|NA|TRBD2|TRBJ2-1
CASRILAGGPYEQFF
TGTGCCAGCAGGATCCTAGCGGGAGGGCCCTATGAGCAGTTCTTC